This T cell receptor beta chain was sequenced for a study of blood T cell repertoires in COVID-19. Original processing notes: Amplification of reference gene primers provided the estimated nucleated cell counts. Here immunoSEQ multiplex PCR was the method, and the copy in TCRdb shows in-frame clones only, minus some. That table supplies the V and J calls and clone size; D and trimming were determined from the DNA. The data hold 53,000 or so clones, with 80% to 90% observed a single time. The V end was cut by 4 bases, the J end by 3 bases, with 10 bases between. Germline V CDR1 and CDR2: LGHNT, FRNRAP. CDR3 length equals 13 residues.

The specimen sequenced was peripheral blood. The clonotype was recovered from a man at least 80 years old with acute or convalescent COVID-19. The V call is TRBV12-5, the J call TRBJ2-7; a weak D match, TRBD1 (6 bases). DNA for the CDR3: TGTGCTAGTGGTTACAGGGAAAACTACGAGCAGTACTTC. It is translated as CASGYRENYEQYF.